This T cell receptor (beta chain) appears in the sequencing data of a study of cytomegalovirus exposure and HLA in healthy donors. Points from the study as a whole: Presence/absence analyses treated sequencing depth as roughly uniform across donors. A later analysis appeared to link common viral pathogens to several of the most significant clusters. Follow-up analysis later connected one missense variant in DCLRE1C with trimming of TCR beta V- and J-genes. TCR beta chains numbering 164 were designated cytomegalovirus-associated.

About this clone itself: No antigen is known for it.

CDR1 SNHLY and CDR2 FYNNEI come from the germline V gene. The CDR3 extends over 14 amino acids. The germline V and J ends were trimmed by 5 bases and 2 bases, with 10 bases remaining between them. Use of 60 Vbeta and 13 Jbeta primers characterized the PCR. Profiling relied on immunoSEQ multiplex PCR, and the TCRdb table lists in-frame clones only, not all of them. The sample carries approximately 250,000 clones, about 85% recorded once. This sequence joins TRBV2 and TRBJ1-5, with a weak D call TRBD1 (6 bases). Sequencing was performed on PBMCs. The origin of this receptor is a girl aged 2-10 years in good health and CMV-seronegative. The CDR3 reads CASSQTGRNQPQHF. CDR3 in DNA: TGTGCCAGCAGTCAGACAGGCCGCAATCAGCCCCAGCATTTT.